This T cell receptor (beta chain) was observed in a study of OX40 agonist ivuxolimab in advanced cancers. At the level of the study: Patients were dosed with the agonistic anti-OX40 (CD134) antibody ivuxolimab. Hepatocellular carcinoma, melanoma, renal cell or head and neck cancer occurred in dose-escalation patients. Ivuxolimab was delivered to patients intravenously every 2 weeks at doses spanning 0.01 to 10 mg/kg.

Any history of autoimmune disease or systemic immunosuppression disqualified patients. Data came from immunoSEQ multiplex PCR; TCRdb stores just in-frame clones and leaves some out. The sample consists of under 85,000 clones, nearly 95% of them appearing once. The CDR3 consists of 16 residues. Unmatched junction bases numbered 10, after V lost 4 bases and J lost 5 bases. The germline V gene has CDR1 MNHEY and CDR2 SMNVEV (reference sequence). This clonotype was sampled from an adult with an advanced solid tumor such as melanoma, head and neck, liver or kidney cancer. J is TRBJ1-4 and V is TRBV27; 7 bases line up with TRBD1. The specimen was CD4+ or CD8+ T cells sorted from blood, collected in a trial of the OX40 agonist ivuxolimab. This CDR3 is CASSSFRGAHNEKLFF. The CDR3 DNA reads as TGTGCCAGCAGTTCATTCAGGGGGGCCCACAATGAAAAACTGTTTTTT.